These 5 T cell receptor beta chains originate from one sample sequenced in a study of T-cell reconstitution after alpha-beta-depleted transplantation in children. Unique molecular identifiers featured in how the TCRbeta library was prepared. TCRdb passed the PCR reads through MiXCR, listing each CDR3 protein once. The repertoire holds around 480,000 distinct CDR3 sequences, with about 31% as singletons. Sample: PBMCs from the stem cell graft donor, taken from the stem cell graft. All receptors derive from a human donor who donated a stem cell graft to a child with aplastic anemia.

In its sample, this clonotype was seen once. This chain connects TRBV12-3 or TRBV12-4 to TRBJ2-5; maybe TRBD1 (5 bases). V was shortened by 3 bases and J by 5 bases, with 19 bases between the two germline ends. The CDR3 length is 16 residues. The CDR3 reads CASSFSQGLGWETQYF. The CDR3 coding sequence is TGTGCCAGCAGTTTTTCCCAGGGATTGGGTTGGGAGACCCAGTACTTC.

This clonotype was observed a few times. This chain joins TRBV7-2 and TRBJ1-5; the D is unclear. Looked up from germline, CDR1 is SGHTA and CDR2 is FQGNSA. Trimming left V 2 bases short and J 8 bases short, with 7 bases between. The CDR3 has 12 amino acids. CDR3 nucleotides: TGTGCCAGCAGCTTAAAGGCGGAGCCCCAGCATTTT. Its protein product is CASSLKAEPQHF.

The chain employs TRBV29-1 and TRBJ1-2, with 8 bases lining up with TRBD1. The CDR3 covers 12 residues. The germline V gene encodes CDR1 SQVTM and CDR2 ANQGSEA. V dropped 6 bases and J dropped 6; count of bases not matched to a gene: 6. This chain's CDR3 is CSVLDRANGYTF. Here the CDR3 DNA reads TGCAGCGTCCTGGACAGGGCGAATGGCTACACCTTC.

The chain has TRBV29-1 and TRBJ1-2; 10 positions agree with TRBD1. In germline, CDR1 is SQVTM, CDR2 ANQGSEA. The CDR3 totals 13 residues. Here the CDR3 reads CSAGTGESNGYTF. CDR3 DNA: TGCAGTGCCGGGACAGGGGAGTCGAATGGCTACACCTTC.

Ten or more counts support this clonotype. This sequence joins TRBV12-3 or TRBV12-4 and TRBJ1-1; D unresolved. Trimming cost V 6 bases and J 0 bases, with 20 bases left between them. CDR3 length equals 17 residues. The CDR3 DNA reads TGTGCCAGCAGCCCCCTACCGCAGGCCTCTATGAACACTGAAGCTTTCTTT. It encodes CASSPLPQASMNTEAFF.